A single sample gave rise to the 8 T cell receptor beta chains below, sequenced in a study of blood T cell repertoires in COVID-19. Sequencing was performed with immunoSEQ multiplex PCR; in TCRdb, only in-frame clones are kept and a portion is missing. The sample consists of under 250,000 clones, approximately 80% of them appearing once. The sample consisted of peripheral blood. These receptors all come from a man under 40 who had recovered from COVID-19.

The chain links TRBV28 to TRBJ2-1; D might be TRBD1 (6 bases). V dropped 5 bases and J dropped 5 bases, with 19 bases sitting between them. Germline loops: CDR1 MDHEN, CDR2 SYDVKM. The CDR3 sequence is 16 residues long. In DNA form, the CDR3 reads TGTGCCAGCAGTGGACCGCCTGGGACACACCACAATGAGCAGTTCTTC. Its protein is CASSGPPGTHHNEQFF.

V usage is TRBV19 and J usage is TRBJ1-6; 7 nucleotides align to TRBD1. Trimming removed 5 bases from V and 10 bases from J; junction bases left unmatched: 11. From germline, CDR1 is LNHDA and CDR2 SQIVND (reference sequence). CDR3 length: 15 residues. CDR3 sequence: CASSFRTGVNSPLHF. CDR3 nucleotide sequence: TGTGCCAGTAGTTTCAGGACAGGAGTAAACTCACCCCTCCACTTT. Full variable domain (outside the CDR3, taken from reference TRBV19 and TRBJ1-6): DGGITQSPKYLFRKEGQNVTLSCEQNLNHDAMYWYRQDPGQGLRLIYYSQIVNDFQKGDIAEGYSVSREKKESFPLTVTSAQKNPTAFYLCASSFRTGVNSPLHFGNGTRLTVT.

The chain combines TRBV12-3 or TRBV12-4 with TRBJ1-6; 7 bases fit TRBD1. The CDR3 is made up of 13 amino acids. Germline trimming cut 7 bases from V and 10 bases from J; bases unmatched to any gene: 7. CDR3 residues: CASKGGSGSPLHF. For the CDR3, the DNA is TGTGCCAGCAAAGGGGGCTCAGGCTCACCCCTCCACTTT.

CDR3 nucleotides: TGTGCCAGCAGACAATCTGGACAGATCAATCAGCCCCAGCATTTT. This gives the protein CASRQSGQINQPQHF. The rearrangement joins TRBV6-5 to TRBJ1-5; D perhaps matches TRBD1 (6 bases). CDR1 and CDR2 (germline): MNHEY, SVGAGI. The CDR3 consists of 15 residues. V was trimmed by 6 bases and J by 3 bases, leaving 15 bases between them.

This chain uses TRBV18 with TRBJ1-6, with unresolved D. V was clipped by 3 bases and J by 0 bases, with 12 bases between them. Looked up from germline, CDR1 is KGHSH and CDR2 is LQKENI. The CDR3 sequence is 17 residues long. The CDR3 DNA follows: TGTGCCAGCTCACCGAGGTCAGCAAGCTCCTATAATTCACCCCTCCACTTT. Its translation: CASSPRSASSYNSPLHF. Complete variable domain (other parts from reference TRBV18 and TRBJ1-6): NAGVMQNPRHLVRRRGQEARLRCSPMKGHSHVYWYRQLPEEGLKFMVYLQKENIIDESGMPKERFSAEFPKEGPSILRIQQVVRGDSAAYFCASSPRSASSYNSPLHFGNGTRLTVT.

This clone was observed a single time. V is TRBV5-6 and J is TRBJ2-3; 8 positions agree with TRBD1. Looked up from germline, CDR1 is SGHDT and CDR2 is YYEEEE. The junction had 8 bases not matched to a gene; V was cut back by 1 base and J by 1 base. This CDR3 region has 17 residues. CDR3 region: CASSLSGWTGRTDTQYF. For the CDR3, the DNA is TGTGCCAGCAGCTTGTCCGGCTGGACAGGGCGCACAGATACGCAGTATTTT.

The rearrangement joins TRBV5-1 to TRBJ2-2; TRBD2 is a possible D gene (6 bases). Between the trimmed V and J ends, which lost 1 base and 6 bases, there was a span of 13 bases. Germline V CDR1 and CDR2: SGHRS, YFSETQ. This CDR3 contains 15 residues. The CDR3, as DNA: TGCGCCAGCAGCTTGCCCTCCCAGCGGGCCGGGGAGCTGTTTTTT. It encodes CASSLPSQRAGELFF. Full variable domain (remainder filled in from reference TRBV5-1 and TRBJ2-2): KAGVTQTPRYLIKTRGQQVTLSCSPISGHRSVSWYQQTPGQGLQFLFEYFSETQRNKGNFPGRFSGRQFSNSRSEMNVSTLELGDSALYLCASSLPSQRAGELFFGEGSRLTVL.

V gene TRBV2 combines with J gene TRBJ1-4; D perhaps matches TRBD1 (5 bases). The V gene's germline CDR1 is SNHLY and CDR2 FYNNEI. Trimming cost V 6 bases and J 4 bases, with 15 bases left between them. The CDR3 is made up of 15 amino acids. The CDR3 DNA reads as TGTGCCAGCAGACGATCGGGGGGGGATAATGAAAAACTGTTTTTT. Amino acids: CASRRSGGDNEKLFF.